This TCR beta chain was found in a study of CD8+CD57+ T cells in acquired aplastic anemia. The wider study: Sorted CD4+ and CD8+ cell DNA averaged 3.2 ug.

In patients chosen for sequencing, flow cytometry had shown CD8+CD57+ cell expansion. By the time of blood sampling, patients had still received no therapy. For CDR3 and TCR beta VDJ profiling, genomic DNA was the template used. TCRdb re-called the reads with MiXCR, one entry per CDR3 protein. The table records roughly 290,000 distinct CDR3 sequences, about three fifths of them present only once. The CDR3 length is 13 residues. CDR1 is SNHLY, CDR2 FYNNEI, per germline. The V and J ends lost 3 bases and 4 bases respectively, with 9 bases between them. The sample comprised sorted CD4+, CD8+, or CD8+CD57+ T cells (not recorded which) from PBMCs. The chain links TRBV2 to TRBJ1-2, with D unresolved. This clonotype originated in a human donor with aplastic anemia. The CDR3 DNA is TGTGCCAGCAGTGAGGCACGGTTCTATGGCTACACCTTC. It yields the protein CASSEARFYGYTF. The full variable domain, rest sourced from reference TRBV2 and TRBJ1-2, is EPEVTQTPSHQVTQMGQEVILRCVPISNHLYFYWYRQILGQKVEFLVSFYNNEISEKSEIFDDQFSVERPDGSNFTLKIRSTKLEDSAMYFCASSEARFYGYTFGSGTRLTVV.